This T cell receptor (beta chain) was captured in a study of blood T cell repertoires in COVID-19. Across the study: T cells, B-cell-depleted T cells, or PBMCs provided the cDNA or gDNA that served as material.

Followed longitudinally, the Seattle patients had been enrolled during active infection. V lost 10 bases, J lost 2 bases, and 7 bases stayed unmatched. There are 14 residues in the CDR3. CDR1 and CDR2 from the germline V gene are LNHDA and SQIVND (reference sequence). Generated by immunoSEQ multiplex PCR, the TCRdb table keeps only in-frame clones and is missing some. Here the sample spans about 200,000 clones, roughly nine tenths being singletons. This clonotype was obtained from a man aged 55 to 69 with COVID-19, enrolled during active disease. The V call is TRBV19, the J call TRBJ2-3; 9 nucleotides align to TRBD2. Material: peripheral blood. DNA of the CDR3: TGTGCCACCTCAGCGGGGGGATACACAGATACGCAGTATTTT. The encoded protein is CATSAGGYTDTQYF.